The 13 T cell receptor beta chains below all came from one sample that was sequenced in a study of glioma-infiltrating T cells after dendritic cell vaccination. Using immunoSEQ multiplex PCR, the repertoire was profiled, and TCRdb retains in-frame clones only, with some absent. Found here are around 96,000 clones, roughly 83% of them singletons; the top ten hold 5.5% to 7%. The sequencing used blood, collected before dendritic cell vaccination. The receptors come from a human donor with glioblastoma.

This sequence joins TRBV7-2 and TRBJ1-1, with 9 positions matching TRBD1. This CDR3 contains 14 residues. The trim removed 7 bases at V and 4 bases at J, leaving 7 bases unmatched. Germline CDR1 is SGHTA and CDR2 is FQGNSA. CDR3 in amino acids: CASNQQGASTEAFF. As DNA, the CDR3 is TGTGCCAGCAACCAACAGGGGGCGAGCACTGAAGCTTTCTTT.

The chain combines TRBV20-1 with TRBJ1-1; no reliable D call. CDR3 size: 11 residues. Germline lookup yields CDR1 DFQATT and CDR2 SNEGSKA (reference sequence). V lost 6 bases, J lost 0 bases, and 5 bases lay in between. The CDR3 loop is CSAPMNTEAFF. The CDR3 nucleotides are TGCAGTGCCCCCATGAACACTGAAGCTTTCTTT.

The CDR3 DNA reads TGTGCCAGCAGCTTCGGGACAGGGCCCGGCGAGCAGTACTTC. It codes for CASSFGTGPGEQYF. The V and J genes are TRBV7-6 and TRBJ2-7; the match to TRBD1 covers 9 bases. From germline, CDR1 is SGHVS and CDR2 FNYEAQ. The CDR3 sequence is 14 residues long. V trimming: 3 bases; J trimming: 6 bases; junction bases outside the gene matches: 6.

This clone was recorded only once. J is TRBJ2-7 and V is TRBV10-1; tentatively, D is TRBD1 (6 bases). Germline CDR1 reads WNHNN; CDR2 reads SYGVQD (reference sequence). Trimming took off 6 bases at V and 2 bases at J, with 20 bases between the two ends. CDR3 length equals 16 residues. DNA of the CDR3: TGCGCCAGCAGCACCTCGAAGACAGGCACCCCCTACGAGCAGTACTTC. It yields the protein CASSTSKTGTPYEQYF.

The V and J genes are TRBV6-5 and TRBJ1-2; 10 bases are a match to TRBD1. From germline, CDR1 is MNHEY and CDR2 SVGAGI. There are 15 residues in the CDR3. After removal of 0 bases from V and 4 bases from J, the junction contained 2 bases not matched to a gene. The CDR3 sequence is CASSYSTGGLYGYTF. Here the CDR3 DNA reads TGTGCCAGCAGTTACTCGACAGGGGGCCTCTATGGCTACACCTTC.

The sample holds a few counts of this clone. The chain couples TRBV6-6 to TRBJ1-3; D might be TRBD1 (5 bases). The germline V gene has CDR1 MNHNY and CDR2 SVGAGI (reference sequence). The CDR3 has 15 residues. Trimming took 1 base from V and 3 from J, leaving 10 bases between them. The CDR3 loop is CASSYYLGGGNTIYF. CDR3 DNA: TGTGCCAGCAGTTACTACCTCGGGGGTGGAAACACCATATATTTT.

This chain joins TRBV9 and TRBJ2-7; the D gene is possibly TRBD1 (5 bases). V was pared by 0 bases and J by 1 base, with 11 bases between. The CDR3 runs to 15 residues. CDR1 and CDR2 (germline): SGDLS, YYNGEE. Here the CDR3 reads CASSVEAGISYEQYF. DNA of the CDR3: TGTGCCAGCAGCGTAGAGGCAGGGATTTCCTACGAGCAGTACTTC.

The J gene is TRBJ2-5, the V gene TRBV2; 13 bases map to TRBD2. The CDR3 loop spans 15 amino acids. CDR1 is SNHLY and CDR2 is FYNNEI in the germline V gene. After removal of 6 bases from V and 5 bases from J, the junction contained 6 bases not matched to a gene. CDR3 region: CASSALAGGVETQYF. CDR3 DNA: TGTGCCAGCAGCGCACTAGCGGGAGGGGTGGAGACCCAGTACTTC.

Comment on this clone: A junction end diverges from the germline sequence, so it may reflect a read error. The gene calls are TRBV2 and TRBJ2-7; a weak D match, TRBD1 (6 bases). This CDR3 is 18 amino acids long. Germline CDR1 reads SNHLY; CDR2 reads FYNNEI. CDR3 region: CASNEGRGRGRYPYEQYF. The CDR3 nucleotides read TGTGCCAGCAATGAAGGCCGTGGCAGGGGCAGATATCCATACGAGCAGTACTTC.

The CDR3 sequence: CASQLTGYSNEKLFF. The DNA of the CDR3 is TGTGCCAGTCAATTAACGGGGTATAGTAATGAAAAACTGTTTTTT. V and J are TRBV28 and TRBJ1-4; D is unresolved. Trimming left V 9 bases short and J 4 bases short, with 18 bases between. CDR1 and CDR2 from the germline V gene are MDHEN and SYDVKM. The CDR3 loop spans 15 amino acids.

V usage is TRBV30 and J usage is TRBJ2-7; D may be TRBD2 (6 bases). CDR3 length equals 12 residues. V lost 8 bases to trimming and J lost 7 bases, with 18 bases between them. The germline V gene has CDR1 GTSNPN and CDR2 SVGIG (reference sequence). CDR3 sequence: CAHKGLLTEQYF. CDR3 bases: TGTGCCCATAAGGGACTGCTAACTGAGCAGTACTTC.

The V call is TRBV5-1, the J call TRBJ2-3; 7 bases map to TRBD2. The J segment lost 0 bases and the V segment lost 2 bases, leaving 3 bases of the junction unmatched. The CDR3 extends over 15 amino acids. Germline V CDR1 and CDR2: SGHRS, YFSETQ. The CDR3 DNA reads TGCGCCAGCAGCTTAGCGGGGACTAGCACAGATACGCAGTATTTT. Translating it yields CASSLAGTSTDTQYF.

The chain is built from TRBV6-5 and TRBJ1-2; 8 nucleotides agree with TRBD1. The CDR3 totals 14 residues. Germline assignment: CDR1 MNHEY and CDR2 SVGAGI. V was pared by 4 bases and J by 5 bases, with 6 bases of the junction left unmatched. This chain's CDR3 is CASSLQGGGYGYTF. The CDR3 bases are TGTGCCAGCAGTTTACAGGGGGGAGGGTATGGCTACACCTTC.